The 10 T cell receptor beta chains listed next were all sequenced from one sample in a study of T cells after yellow fever vaccination. TCRdb reprocessed the 5' RACE reads via MiXCR and lists one record per CDR3 protein. The data show around 300,000 distinct CDR3 sequences, 4.1% seen once. The sample was PBMCs, taken 5 days after the yellow fever booster vaccination. These receptors were taken from a young man who received the YFV17D yellow fever vaccine.

The chain carries TRBV7-9 and TRBJ2-7; 9 nucleotides match TRBD2. Trimming took 4 bases from V and 0 from J; bases not matched to a gene: 7. CDR1 and CDR2 from the germline V gene are SEHNR and FQNEAQ (reference sequence). The CDR3 is made up of 16 amino acids. The CDR3 is CASSSSSGGLSYEQYF. The DNA for the CDR3 is TGTGCCAGCAGCTCATCGAGCGGGGGGCTCTCCTACGAGCAGTACTTC. The complete variable domain, with remaining parts taken from reference TRBV7-9 and TRBJ2-7, reads DTGVSQNPRHKITKRGQNVTFRCDPISEHNRLYWYRQTLGQGPEFLTYFQNEAQLEKSRLLSDRFSAERPKGSFSTLEIQRTEQGDSAMYLCASSSSSGGLSYEQYFGPGTRLTVT.

This clonotype has a handful of counts. This chain links TRBV29-1 with TRBJ2-6; unclear D gene. V gave up 0 bases and J gave up 2 bases, with 8 bases separating them. In germline, CDR1 is SQVTM, CDR2 ANQGSEA. The CDR3 loop spans 15 amino acids. CDR3 amino acids: CSVEDYDAGANVLTF. The DNA for the CDR3 is TGCAGCGTTGAAGACTACGACGCTGGGGCCAACGTCCTGACTTTC.

This clonotype came up many times. This rearrangement joins TRBV7-3 to TRBJ2-5, with TRBD2 matching 7 bases. V gave up 0 bases and J gave up 5 bases; unmatched junction bases: 0. Germline CDR1 SGHTA, CDR2 FQGTGA. The CDR3 length is 13 residues. CDR3 in DNA: TGTGCCAGCAGCTTAACTAGCGGGGAGACCCAGTACTTC. It codes for CASSLTSGETQYF.

The chain joins TRBV6-5 to TRBJ2-5, with D hard to call. Germline assignment: CDR1 MNHEY and CDR2 SVGAGI. This CDR3 contains 13 residues. The V end was cut by 2 bases, the J end by 0 bases, with 4 bases between. The CDR3 region has the DNA TGTGCCAGCAGTTACCTAGACCAAGAGACCCAGTACTTC. This translates into CASSYLDQETQYF.

The J gene is TRBJ1-1, the V gene TRBV28, with D maybe TRBD1 (6 bases). Germline CDR1 and CDR2: MDHEN and SYDVKM. CDR3 size: 13 residues. Trimming removed 7 bases at V and 1 base at J, with 10 bases between. The CDR3: CASNLQGNTEAFF. The CDR3 DNA sequence: TGTGCCAGCAACCTACAGGGGAACACTGAAGCTTTCTTT. The full variable domain, completed using reference TRBV28 and TRBJ1-1, is DVKVTQSSRYLVKRTGEKVFLECVQDMDHENMFWYRQDPGLGLRLIYFSYDVKMKEKGDIPEGYSVSREKKERFSLILESASTNQTSMYLCASNLQGNTEAFFGQGTRLTVV.

This chain connects TRBV3-2 to TRBJ2-3; the D segment call TRBD1 is taken from the table without a DNA check. TRBV3-2 is tagged as a pseudogene. This CDR3 comprises 16 residues. CDR3 nucleotides: TGTGCCAGCAGCCAAACGGACAGGGAGGGAACAGATACGCAGTATTTT. Its protein product is CASSQTDREGTDTQYF.

This clonotype came up a few times. One end of the junction does not line up with germline, which may come from a read error. This sequence joins TRBV19 and TRBJ2-1, with D hard to call. The CDR3 runs 12 residues. The V gene's germline CDR1 is LNHDA and CDR2 SQIVND (reference sequence). Here the CDR3 reads CASKGSYNAQFF. In DNA, the CDR3 is TGTGCCAGTAAGGGCAGCTACAATGCGCAGTTCTTC. Based on the CDR3 plus reference TRBV19 and TRBJ2-1, the full variable domain is DGGITQSPKYLFRKEGQNVTLSCEQNLNHDAMYWYRQDPGQGLRLIYYSQIVNDFQKGDIAEGYSVSREKKESFPLTVTSAQKNPTAFYLCASKGSYNAQFFGPGTRLTVL.

There are many counts of this clonotype. This chain connects TRBV6-2 or TRBV6-3 to TRBJ2-3; 8 bases are shared with TRBD1. This CDR3 has 16 amino acids. The trim removed 2 bases at V and 4 bases at J, leaving 8 bases unmatched. In germline, CDR1 is MNHEY, CDR2 SVGEGT. The DNA of the CDR3 is TGTGCCAGCAGTTACAGGGGACAGGCCGGGGCAGATACGCAGTATTTT. This translates into CASSYRGQAGADTQYF.

The genes are TRBV4-1 and TRBJ2-2; 13 bases match TRBD2. CDR1 is MGHRA and CDR2 is YSYEKL in the germline V gene. After removal of 4 bases from V and 6 bases from J, the junction contained 8 bases not matched to a gene. The CDR3 consists of 17 residues. As DNA, the CDR3 is TGCGCCAGCAGCCGAGGGACTAGCGGGGATTTTGCCGGGGAGCTGTTTTTT. Translation: CASSRGTSGDFAGELFF.

This clonotype was detected ten times or more. This chain links TRBV20-1 with TRBJ1-5, with 9 bases identical to TRBD1. The CDR3 is 13 residues long. Germline CDR1 DFQATT, CDR2 SNEGSKA (reference sequence). With V trimmed by 6 bases and J by 7 bases, 7 bases remained unmatched. The CDR3 loop is CSALGQGRQPQHF. CDR3 DNA: TGCAGTGCCCTGGGACAGGGCAGACAGCCCCAGCATTTT.